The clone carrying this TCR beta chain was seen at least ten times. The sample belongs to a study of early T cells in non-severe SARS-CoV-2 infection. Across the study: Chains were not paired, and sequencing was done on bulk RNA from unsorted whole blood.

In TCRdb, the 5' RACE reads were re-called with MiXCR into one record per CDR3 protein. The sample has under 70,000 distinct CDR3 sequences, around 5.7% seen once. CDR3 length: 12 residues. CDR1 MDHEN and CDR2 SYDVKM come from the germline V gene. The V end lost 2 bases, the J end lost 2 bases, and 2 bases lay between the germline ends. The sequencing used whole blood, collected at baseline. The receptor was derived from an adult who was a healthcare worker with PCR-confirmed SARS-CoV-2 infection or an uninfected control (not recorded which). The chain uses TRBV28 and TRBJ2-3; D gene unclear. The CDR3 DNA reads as TGTGCCAGCAGTTTACTCACAGATACGCAGTATTTT. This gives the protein CASSLLTDTQYF. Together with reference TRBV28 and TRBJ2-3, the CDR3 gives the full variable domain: DVKVTQSSRYLVKRTGEKVFLECVQDMDHENMFWYRQDPGLGLRLIYFSYDVKMKEKGDIPEGYSVSREKKERFSLILESASTNQTSMYLCASSLLTDTQYFGPGTRLTVL.